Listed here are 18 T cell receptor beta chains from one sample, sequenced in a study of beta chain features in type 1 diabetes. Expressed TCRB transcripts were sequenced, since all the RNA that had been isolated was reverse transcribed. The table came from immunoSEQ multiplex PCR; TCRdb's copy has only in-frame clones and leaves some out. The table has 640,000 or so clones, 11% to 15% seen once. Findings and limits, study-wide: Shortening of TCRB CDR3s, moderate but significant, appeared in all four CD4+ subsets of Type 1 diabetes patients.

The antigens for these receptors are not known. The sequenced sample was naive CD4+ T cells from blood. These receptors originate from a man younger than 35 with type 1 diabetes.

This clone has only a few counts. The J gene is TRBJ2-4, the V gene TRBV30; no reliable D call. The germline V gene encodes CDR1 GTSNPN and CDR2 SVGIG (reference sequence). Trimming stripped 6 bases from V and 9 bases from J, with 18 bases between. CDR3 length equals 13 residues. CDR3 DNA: TGTGCCTGTCAGATGAGCGATAAGCGCATTCAGTACTTC. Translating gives CACQMSDKRIQYF.

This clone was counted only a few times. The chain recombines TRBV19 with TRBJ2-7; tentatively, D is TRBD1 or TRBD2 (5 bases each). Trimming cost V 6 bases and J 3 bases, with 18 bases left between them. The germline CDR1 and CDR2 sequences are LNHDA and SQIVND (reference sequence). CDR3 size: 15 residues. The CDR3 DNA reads TGTGCCAGTAGATCCCAGGAGAGGGGAGTCTACGAGCAGTACTTC. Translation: CASRSQERGVYEQYF.

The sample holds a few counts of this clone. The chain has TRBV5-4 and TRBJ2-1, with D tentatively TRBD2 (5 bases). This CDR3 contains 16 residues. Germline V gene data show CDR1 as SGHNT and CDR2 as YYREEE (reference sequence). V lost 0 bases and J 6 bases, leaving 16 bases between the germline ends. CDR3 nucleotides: TGTGCCAGCAGCTTGGCCGGCAGGTTGGGGAGCAATGAGCAGTTCTTC. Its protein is CASSLAGRLGSNEQFF.

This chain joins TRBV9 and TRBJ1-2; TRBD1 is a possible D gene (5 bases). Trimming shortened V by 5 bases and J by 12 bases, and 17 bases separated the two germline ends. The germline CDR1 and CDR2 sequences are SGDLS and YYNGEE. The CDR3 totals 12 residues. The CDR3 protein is CASSGPGVKDTF. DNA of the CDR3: TGTGCCAGCAGTGGGCCGGGGGTTAAAGACACCTTC. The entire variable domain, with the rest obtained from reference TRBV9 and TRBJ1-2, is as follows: DSGVTQTPKHLITATGQRVTLRCSPRSGDLSVYWYQQSLDQGLQFLIQYYNGEERAKGNILERFSAQQFPDLHSELNLSSLELGDSALYFCASSGPGVKDTFGSGTRLTVV.

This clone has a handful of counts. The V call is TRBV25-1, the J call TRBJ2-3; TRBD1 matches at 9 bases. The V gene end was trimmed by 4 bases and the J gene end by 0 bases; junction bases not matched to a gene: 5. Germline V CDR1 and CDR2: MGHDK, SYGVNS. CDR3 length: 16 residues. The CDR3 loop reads CASSGGQGGSTDTQYF. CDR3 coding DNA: TGTGCCAGCAGTGGGGGACAGGGCGGGAGCACAGATACGCAGTATTTT.

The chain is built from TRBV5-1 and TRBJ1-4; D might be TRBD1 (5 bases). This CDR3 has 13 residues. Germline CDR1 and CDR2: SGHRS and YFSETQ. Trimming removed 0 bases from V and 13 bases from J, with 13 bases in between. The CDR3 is CASSLEYQGTLFF. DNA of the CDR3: TGCGCCAGCAGCTTGGAGTACCAGGGCACACTGTTTTTT.

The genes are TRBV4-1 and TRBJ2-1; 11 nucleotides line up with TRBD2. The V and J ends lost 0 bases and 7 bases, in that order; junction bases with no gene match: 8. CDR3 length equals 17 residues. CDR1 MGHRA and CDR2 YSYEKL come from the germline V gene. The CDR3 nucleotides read TGCGCCAGCAGCCAAGATCAGTCTAGCGGGGGGTTAAATGAGCAGTTCTTC. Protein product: CASSQDQSSGGLNEQFF.

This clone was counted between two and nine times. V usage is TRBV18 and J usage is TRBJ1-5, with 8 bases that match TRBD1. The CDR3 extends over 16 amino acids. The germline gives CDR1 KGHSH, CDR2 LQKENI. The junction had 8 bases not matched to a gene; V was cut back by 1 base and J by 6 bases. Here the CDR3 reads CASSPRRQGAGQPQHF. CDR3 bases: TGTGCCAGCTCACCACGGCGTCAGGGGGCCGGTCAGCCCCAGCATTTT.

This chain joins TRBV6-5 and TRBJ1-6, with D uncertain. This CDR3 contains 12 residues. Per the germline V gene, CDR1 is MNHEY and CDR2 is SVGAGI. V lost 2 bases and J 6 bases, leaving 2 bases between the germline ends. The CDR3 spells CASSYRNSPLHF. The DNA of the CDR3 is TGTGCCAGCAGTTACCGTAATTCACCCCTCCACTTT.

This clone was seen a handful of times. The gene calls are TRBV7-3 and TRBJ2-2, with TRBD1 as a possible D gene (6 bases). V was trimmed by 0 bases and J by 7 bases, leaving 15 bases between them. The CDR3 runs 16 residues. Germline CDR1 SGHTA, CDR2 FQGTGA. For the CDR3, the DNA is TGTGCCAGCAGCTTAACGGGGACCAAACAGGGCGGGGAGCTGTTTTTT. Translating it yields CASSLTGTKQGGELFF.

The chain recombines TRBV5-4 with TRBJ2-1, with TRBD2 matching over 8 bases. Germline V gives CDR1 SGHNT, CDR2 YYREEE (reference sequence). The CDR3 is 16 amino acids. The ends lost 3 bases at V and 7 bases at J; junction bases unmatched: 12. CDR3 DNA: TGTGCCAGCAGCTCCATGTTAGTAGCGGGGCAGAATGAGCAGTTCTTC. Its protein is CASSSMLVAGQNEQFF.

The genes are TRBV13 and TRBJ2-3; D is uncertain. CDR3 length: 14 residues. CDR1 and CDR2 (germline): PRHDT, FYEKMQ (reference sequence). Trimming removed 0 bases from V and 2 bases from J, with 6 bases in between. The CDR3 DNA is TGTGCCAGCAGCTTAGGACTACCCACAGATACGCAGTATTTT. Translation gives CASSLGLPTDTQYF.

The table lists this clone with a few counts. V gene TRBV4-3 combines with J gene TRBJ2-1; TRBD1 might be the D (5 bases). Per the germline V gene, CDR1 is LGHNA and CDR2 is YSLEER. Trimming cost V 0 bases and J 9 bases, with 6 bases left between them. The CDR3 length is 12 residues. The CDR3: CASSQEQGEQFF. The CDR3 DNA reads TGCGCCAGCAGCCAAGAGCAGGGTGAGCAGTTCTTC.

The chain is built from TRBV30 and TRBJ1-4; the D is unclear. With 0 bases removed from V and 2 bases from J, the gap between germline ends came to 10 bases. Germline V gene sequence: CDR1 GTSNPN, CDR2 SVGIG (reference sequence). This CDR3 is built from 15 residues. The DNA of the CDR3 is TGTGCCTGGAGTGTCAACCGATTGACTAATGAAAAACTGTTTTTT. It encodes CAWSVNRLTNEKLFF.

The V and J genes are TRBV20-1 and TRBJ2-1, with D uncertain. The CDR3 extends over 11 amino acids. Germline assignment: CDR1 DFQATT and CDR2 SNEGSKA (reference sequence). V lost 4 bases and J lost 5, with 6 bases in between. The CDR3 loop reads CSAKLHNEQFF. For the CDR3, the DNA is TGCAGTGCTAAACTCCACAATGAGCAGTTCTTC.

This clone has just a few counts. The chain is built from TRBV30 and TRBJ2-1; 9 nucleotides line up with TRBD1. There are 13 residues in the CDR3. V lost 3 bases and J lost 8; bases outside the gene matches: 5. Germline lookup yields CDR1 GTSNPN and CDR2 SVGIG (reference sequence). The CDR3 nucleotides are TGTGCCTGGAGCCCGGACAGGGGCGATGAGCAGTTCTTC. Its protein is CAWSPDRGDEQFF.

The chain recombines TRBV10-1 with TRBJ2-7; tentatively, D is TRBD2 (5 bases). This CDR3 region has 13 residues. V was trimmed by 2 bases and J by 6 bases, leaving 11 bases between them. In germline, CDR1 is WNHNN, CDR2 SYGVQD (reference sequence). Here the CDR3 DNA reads TGCGCCAGCAGTGAGCGGGGTGGACGCGAGCAGTACTTC. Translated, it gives CASSERGGREQYF.

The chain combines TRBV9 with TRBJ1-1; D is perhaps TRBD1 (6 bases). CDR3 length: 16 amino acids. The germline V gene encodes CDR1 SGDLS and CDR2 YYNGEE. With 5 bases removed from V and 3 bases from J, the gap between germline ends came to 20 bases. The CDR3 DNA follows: TGTGCCAGCAGACCCATTGGACGGGGGGCCGACACTGAAGCTTTCTTT. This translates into CASRPIGRGADTEAFF. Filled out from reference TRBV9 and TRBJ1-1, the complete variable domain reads DSGVTQTPKHLITATGQRVTLRCSPRSGDLSVYWYQQSLDQGLQFLIQYYNGEERAKGNILERFSAQQFPDLHSELNLSSLELGDSALYFCASRPIGRGADTEAFFGQGTRLTVV.